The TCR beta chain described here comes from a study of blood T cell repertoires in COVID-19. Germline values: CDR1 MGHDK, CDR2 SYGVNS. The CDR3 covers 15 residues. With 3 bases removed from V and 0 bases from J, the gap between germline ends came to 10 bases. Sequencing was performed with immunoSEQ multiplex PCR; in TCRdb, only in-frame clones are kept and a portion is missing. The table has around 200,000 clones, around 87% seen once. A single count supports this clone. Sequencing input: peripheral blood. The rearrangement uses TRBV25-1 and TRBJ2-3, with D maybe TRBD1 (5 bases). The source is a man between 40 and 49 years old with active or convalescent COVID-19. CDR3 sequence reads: CASSDRQPSTDTQYF. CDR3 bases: TGTGCCAGCAGTGATAGACAGCCTAGCACAGATACGCAGTATTTT. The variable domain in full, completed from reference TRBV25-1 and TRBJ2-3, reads EADIYQTPRYLVIGTGKKITLECSQTMGHDKMYWYQQDPGMELHLIHYSYGVNSTEKGDLSSESTVSRIRTEHFPLTLESARPSHTSQYLCASSDRQPSTDTQYFGPGTRLTVL.